The entry that follows covers one T cell receptor (beta chain) sequence. This entry comes from a study of blood T cell repertoires in COVID-19. Libraries were prepared by immunoSEQ multiplex PCR; TCRdb keeps only in-frame clonotypes and omits some of them. The sample lists over 200,000 clones; 85% to 90% were seen once. This CDR3 region has 14 residues. Germline V lookup: CDR1 SGHTA, CDR2 FQGNSA. V was trimmed by 5 bases and J by 6 bases, leaving 13 bases between them. This chain uses TRBV7-2 with TRBJ2-2; possible D gene TRBD1, 5 bases. The TCR sequence derives from a woman between 50 and 59 years old in a cohort exposed to, infected with or recovered from COVID-19 (not recorded which). Material: PBMCs or T cells enriched from blood (not recorded which). The CDR3 nucleotides are TGTGCCAGCAGCCGGACAATCTCGGCCGGGGAGCTGTTTTTT. The encoded protein is CASSRTISAGELFF.